One sample yielded the 24 T cell receptor beta chains listed below, sequenced in a study of blood T cells in healthy people across ages. Using a J-beta primer mix together with a sample-barcoded 5' primer, a second PCR was run for roughly 7 to 11 cycles. TCRdb reprocessed the 5' RACE reads via MiXCR and lists one record per CDR3 protein. The sample carries some 790,000 distinct CDR3 sequences, about 28% recorded once. Source material: blood. These receptors all come from an elderly woman in good health.

This clonotype was found many times. V and J are TRBV21-1 and TRBJ2-7; TRBD2 is taken as the D call from the table, unchecked against the DNA. TRBV21-1 is a recognized pseudogene. The CDR3 has 18 residues. As DNA, the CDR3 is TGTGCCAGCAGCGCCATTCCCGGGACTGCAGATTCTTCCTACGAGCAGTACTTC. Translated: CASSAIPGTADSSYEQYF.

The sample holds many counts of this clonotype. The CDR3 DNA reads TGCAGTGCCCTCGGGGGCTTCCAAGAGACCCAGTACTTC. This translates into CSALGGFQETQYF. The V call is TRBV20-1, the J call TRBJ2-5; D possibly uses TRBD1 or TRBD2 (6 bases each). With 6 bases removed from V and 1 base from J, the gap between germline ends came to 12 bases. The CDR3 totals 13 residues. Per the germline V gene, CDR1 is DFQATT and CDR2 is SNEGSKA (reference sequence).

The sample holds many counts of this clonotype. The CDR3 loop reads CASSVGLGYTF. CDR3 DNA sequence: TGTGCCAGCAGCGTGGGCCTTGGCTACACCTTC. The chain recombines TRBV7-2 with TRBJ1-2; D remains unclear. From germline, CDR1 is SGHTA and CDR2 FQGNSA. V gave up 5 bases and J gave up 7 bases, with 8 bases separating them. CDR3 length: 11 residues.

This clonotype was observed many times. CDR3: CASSLGGSRTQYF. The CDR3 DNA reads TGTGCCAGCAGCTTAGGGGGGAGTCGTACGCAGTATTTT. This chain connects TRBV7-2 to TRBJ2-3; TRBD1 or TRBD2 may be the D gene (5 bases each). The CDR3 loop spans 13 amino acids. Germline loops: CDR1 SGHTA, CDR2 FQGNSA. V was pared by 1 base and J by 8 bases, with 10 bases between.

This clonotype was recorded at least ten times. The chain carries TRBV6-1 and TRBJ2-5; 7 nucleotides agree with TRBD2. There are 15 residues in the CDR3. The trim removed 8 bases at V and 0 bases at J, leaving 9 bases unmatched. Germline V gene data show CDR1 as MNHNS and CDR2 as SASEGT. CDR3 residues: CASRGTNGYQETQYF. CDR3 DNA: TGTGCCAGCCGGGGGACTAACGGATACCAAGAGACCCAGTACTTC.

Many counts were recorded for this clonotype. This chain joins TRBV7-2 and TRBJ2-5, with D possibly matching TRBD1 (6 bases). CDR1 and CDR2 from the germline V gene are SGHTA and FQGNSA. V gave up 2 bases and J gave up 2 bases, with 12 bases separating them. The CDR3 has 15 residues. CDR3 sequence (DNA): TGTGCCAGCAGCTTAATTTCGGACAGACAAGAGACCCAGTACTTC. Translated: CASSLISDRQETQYF.

This clonotype was counted ten times or more. This rearrangement joins TRBV25-1 to TRBJ2-7, with a possible D match to TRBD2 (6 bases). The ends were cut back, 8 bases at V and 4 bases at J, with 15 bases in the middle. The CDR3 has 13 amino acids. Per germline, CDR1 MGHDK and CDR2 SYGVNS. CDR3 residues: CASSEDYPYEQYF. The CDR3 DNA reads as TGTGCCAGCTCCGAGGACTATCCGTACGAGCAGTACTTC.

The gene calls are TRBV27 and TRBJ1-2; the D gene is possibly TRBD1 (5 bases). Trimming left V 0 bases short and J 4 bases short, with 15 bases between. The CDR3 runs 16 residues. Germline V CDR1 and CDR2: MNHEY, SMNVEV (reference sequence). CDR3 residues: CASSLSPQGRIYGYTF. The CDR3 nucleotides read TGTGCCAGCAGTTTATCCCCCCAGGGACGCATCTATGGCTACACCTTC.

V usage is TRBV6-5 and J usage is TRBJ1-1; D is perhaps TRBD1 (5 bases). Germline V gene sequence: CDR1 MNHEY, CDR2 SVGAGI. The CDR3 has 14 amino acids. Trimming stripped 6 bases from V and 0 bases from J, with 11 bases between. CDR3 sequence: CASRWGRLNTEAFF. CDR3 bases: TGTGCCAGCAGATGGGGCAGATTGAACACTGAAGCTTTCTTT.

The sample holds many counts of this clonotype. V is TRBV18 and J is TRBJ2-5, with no clear D. Germline values: CDR1 KGHSH, CDR2 LQKENI. Trimming stripped 3 bases from V and 1 base from J, with 9 bases between. The CDR3 sequence is 14 residues long. The DNA of the CDR3 is TGTGCCAGCTCACCCAGAGAACTCCAAGAGACCCAGTACTTC. Translation: CASSPRELQETQYF.

Regarding this clonotype: An end of the junction differs from the germline gene, which may be a read error. V usage is TRBV12-3 or TRBV12-4 and J usage is TRBJ2-3, with TRBD2 identical over 10 bases. There are 14 residues in the CDR3. The CDR3 nucleotides are TGTGCCAGCAGAAAGCGGGGGGGATCAGATACGGAGTATTTT. It encodes CASRKRGGSDTEYF.

This clonotype has a count of ten or more. The J gene is TRBJ2-6, the V gene TRBV12-3 or TRBV12-4; D possibly matches TRBD1 or TRBD2 (5 bases each). Trimming left V 6 bases short and J 0 bases short, with 15 bases between. This CDR3 region has 17 residues. Here the CDR3 DNA reads TGTGCCAGCAGGGGAACGCTCGGGACCTCTGGGGCCAACGTCCTGACTTTC. It translates to CASRGTLGTSGANVLTF.

Notes on this clonotype: A read error may explain this, as a much larger clone is one base away. This sequence joins TRBV11-2 and TRBJ2-1, with 8 bases fitting TRBD1. Gene TRBJ2-7 matches the end of the DNA better, so the J call may be wrong. The CDR3 covers 16 residues. Germline V gene data show CDR1 as SGHAT and CDR2 as FQNNGV. The CDR3 is CASSLRFTGGYNEQYF. In nucleotides, the CDR3 is TGTGCCAGCAGCTTAAGATTCACAGGGGGGTACAATGAGCAGTACTTC.

This clonotype was seen at least ten times. DNA for the CDR3: TGTGCCAGCAGCTTGAACGGGAACACTGAAGCTTTCTTT. It encodes CASSLNGNTEAFF. The chain uses TRBV7-6 and TRBJ1-1, with no clear D. This CDR3 comprises 13 residues. CDR1 is SGHVS and CDR2 is FNYEAQ in the germline V gene. V was pared by 3 bases and J by 1 base, with 6 bases between.

On this clonotype: This may arise from a read error, as a much more abundant clone is one base away. The chain employs TRBV20-1 and TRBJ2-7; D may be TRBD1 (6 bases). Matching the DNA end better, TRBJ2-5 makes the J call doubtful. CDR1 is DFQATT, CDR2 SNEGSKA, per germline (reference sequence). This CDR3 region has 13 residues. Here the CDR3 DNA reads TGCAGTACTAGAGATCTGGGGGCAGAGACCCAGTACTTC. It is translated as CSTRDLGAETQYF.

DNA of the CDR3: TGTGCCAGCAGCCAAAAGGGGGAGGCTTACGAGCAGTACTTC. As protein: CASSQKGEAYEQYF. The rearrangement uses TRBV4-2 and TRBJ2-7; the D gene could be TRBD1 or TRBD2 (6 bases each). This CDR3 is 14 amino acids long. Germline values: CDR1 LGHNA, CDR2 YNFKEQ. Trimming removed 2 bases from V and 4 bases from J, with 12 bases in between.

The chain carries TRBV7-2 and TRBJ1-2; D is undetermined. The V end lost 5 bases, the J end lost 0 bases, and 10 bases lay between the germline ends. Germline V lookup: CDR1 SGHTA, CDR2 FQGNSA. This CDR3 is built from 14 residues. The CDR3: CASSRGYTNYGYTF. Written as DNA, the CDR3 is TGTGCCAGCAGCCGGGGATATACTAACTATGGCTACACCTTC.

This clonotype was seen at least ten times. The CDR3 nucleotides are TGCAGTGCTAACAAGGCTGACAATGAGCAGTTCTTC. Its translation is CSANKADNEQFF. V is TRBV20-1 and J is TRBJ2-1; D remains unclear. The V gene lost 4 bases and the J gene lost 5 bases, with 9 bases spanning the gap. This CDR3 contains 12 residues. Germline values: CDR1 DFQATT, CDR2 SNEGSKA (reference sequence).

To note about this clonotype: This could be a read error, since a much larger clone is one nucleotide away. This chain joins TRBV6-5 and TRBJ2-5, with TRBD1 matching 7 bases. The CDR3 has 16 amino acids. In germline, CDR1 is MNHEY, CDR2 SVGAGI. The CDR3 sequence: CASSNSPGQLQEIQYF. CDR3 DNA sequence: TGTGCCAGCAGCAACAGTCCGGGACAGCTGCAAGAGATCCAGTACTTC.

Details on this clonotype: This clone may be a read error of a much larger clone one base away. The rearrangement joins TRBV29-1 to TRBJ1-1, with TRBD1 matching 10 bases. Germline CDR1 and CDR2: SQVTM and ANQGSEA. V lost 7 bases to trimming and J lost 11 bases; unmatched junction nucleotides: 13. The CDR3 is 13 amino acids. As DNA, the CDR3 is TGCAGCGGAGAGACAGGGGGCTCCACAGGCGCTTTCTTT. Its translation is CSGETGGSTGAFF.

This clonotype turned up a few times. This chain uses TRBV2 with TRBJ2-7; D gene unclear. Trimming removed 2 bases at V and 0 bases at J, with 8 bases between. The CDR3 contains 14 residues. Germline-derived CDR1 and CDR2 are SNHLY and FYNNEI. CDR3 loop: CASSERVTSYEQYF. CDR3 nucleotides: TGTGCCAGCAGTGAAAGGGTGACCTCCTACGAGCAGTACTTC.

This clonotype has a single count. CDR3 sequence: CASSLEGRIYNEQFF. The DNA of the CDR3 is TGTGCCAGCAGCTTGGAAGGGAGGATCTACAATGAGCAGTTCTTC. The genes are TRBV9 and TRBJ2-1, with D possibly being TRBD2 (6 bases). The V and J ends lost 4 bases and 3 bases respectively, with 14 bases between them. The germline CDR1 and CDR2 sequences are SGDLS and YYNGEE. The CDR3 totals 15 residues.

Here the CDR3 reads CARGSADTQYF. The CDR3 DNA reads as TGTGCTAGAGGTAGCGCAGATACGCAGTATTTT. V gene TRBV12-3 or TRBV12-4 combines with J gene TRBJ2-3, with D perhaps TRBD2 (5 bases). The CDR3 extends over 11 amino acids.

CDR3 protein: CSALTSGGAAPKQFF. For the CDR3, the DNA is TGCAGTGCCTTAACTAGCGGGGGGGCCGCGCCAAAGCAGTTCTTC. The gene calls are TRBV20-1 and TRBJ2-1; 13 nucleotides match TRBD2. The CDR3 spans 15 residues. Germline V gene sequence: CDR1 DFQATT, CDR2 SNEGSKA (reference sequence). V trimming: 6 bases; J trimming: 11 bases; junction bases outside the gene matches: 13.